A single sample is the source of the 8 T cell receptor beta chains below, sequenced in a study of cytomegalovirus exposure and HLA in healthy donors. In the PCR, 60 Vbeta and 13 Jbeta primers were used. Some clones are missing from TCRdb's copy, which holds only in-frame ones; the method was immunoSEQ multiplex PCR. The data hold 82,000 or so clones, with 10% observed a single time. Sequenced input: PBMCs. These receptors all come from a man aged 60 to 69 in good health and CMV-seropositive.

This clone appeared a few times. The chain carries TRBV5-1 and TRBJ1-2; tentative D call: TRBD1 (5 bases). Germline CDR1 SGHRS, CDR2 YFSETQ. Trimming left V 0 bases short and J 2 bases short, with 8 bases between. The CDR3 covers 14 residues. CDR3 sequence: CASSLEGLNYGYTF. The DNA for the CDR3 is TGCGCCAGCAGCTTGGAGGGGCTGAACTATGGCTACACCTTC.

The chain is built from TRBV5-1 and TRBJ1-2; tentative D call: TRBD1 (5 bases). CDR1 SGHRS and CDR2 YFSETQ come from the germline V gene. Between the trimmed V and J ends, which lost 0 bases and 6 bases, there was a span of 15 bases. The CDR3 totals 15 residues. DNA of the CDR3: TGCGCCAGCAGCTTGGAAAGCACAGGTCCCAATGGCTACACCTTC. This codes for CASSLESTGPNGYTF.

The chain is built from TRBV9 and TRBJ1-4; D not certain. V gave up 0 bases and J gave up 5 bases, with 11 bases separating them. Germline assignment: CDR1 SGDLS and CDR2 YYNGEE. This CDR3 spans 15 amino acids. Written as DNA, the CDR3 is TGTGCCAGCAGCGTAGGCGGCTCCTGGAATGAAAAACTGTTTTTT. Protein: CASSVGGSWNEKLFF.

The rearrangement links TRBV15 to TRBJ2-7; 7 bases fit TRBD2. The CDR3 consists of 16 residues. The V gene's germline CDR1 is LNHNV and CDR2 YYDKDF (reference sequence). With 5 bases clipped from V and 1 base from J, the junction kept 11 bases outside the gene matches. The CDR3 loop reads CATSFGGGGYSYEQYV. As DNA, the CDR3 is TGTGCCACCAGCTTTGGAGGCGGGGGTTATTCCTACGAGCAGTACGTC.

This clone came up a few times. This rearrangement joins TRBV4-1 to TRBJ1-2; 11 nucleotides line up with TRBD1. This CDR3 is built from 17 residues. Germline CDR1 is MGHRA and CDR2 is YSYEKL. Trimming took 1 base from V and 4 from J; bases not matched to a gene: 8. In DNA, the CDR3 is TGCGCCAGCAGCCAAGGGACAGGGGGCGCAGGAATCTATGGCTACACCTTC. Translation gives CASSQGTGGAGIYGYTF.

This clone showed up just a few times. This chain uses TRBV6-4 with TRBJ2-2, with 8 bases that match TRBD2. The CDR3 is made up of 16 amino acids. J lost 2 bases, V lost 6 bases, and 8 bases had no gene match. Germline V gene sequence: CDR1 MRHNA, CDR2 SNTAGT. CDR3 protein: CASSAISGANTGELFF. The CDR3 coding sequence is TGTGCCAGCAGCGCCATTAGCGGGGCCAACACCGGGGAGCTGTTTTTT.

A few counts support this clone. This rearrangement joins TRBV5-1 to TRBJ2-3; the D is unclear. The V end lost 6 bases, the J end lost 4 bases, and 6 bases lay between the germline ends. CDR1 and CDR2 from the germline V gene are SGHRS and YFSETQ. The CDR3 totals 11 residues. In DNA, the CDR3 is TGCGCCAGCACCTCGTCAGATACGCAGTATTTT. It translates to CASTSSDTQYF.

The CDR3 loop reads CASTGTGQYV. In nucleotides, the CDR3 is TGTGCCAGCACGGGGACGGGACAGTACGTC. This chain uses TRBV6-1 with TRBJ2-7, with D possibly being TRBD1 or TRBD2 (5 bases each). This CDR3 contains 10 residues. The germline V gene encodes CDR1 MNHNS and CDR2 SASEGT. The V and J ends lost 7 bases and 10 bases respectively, with 11 bases between them.